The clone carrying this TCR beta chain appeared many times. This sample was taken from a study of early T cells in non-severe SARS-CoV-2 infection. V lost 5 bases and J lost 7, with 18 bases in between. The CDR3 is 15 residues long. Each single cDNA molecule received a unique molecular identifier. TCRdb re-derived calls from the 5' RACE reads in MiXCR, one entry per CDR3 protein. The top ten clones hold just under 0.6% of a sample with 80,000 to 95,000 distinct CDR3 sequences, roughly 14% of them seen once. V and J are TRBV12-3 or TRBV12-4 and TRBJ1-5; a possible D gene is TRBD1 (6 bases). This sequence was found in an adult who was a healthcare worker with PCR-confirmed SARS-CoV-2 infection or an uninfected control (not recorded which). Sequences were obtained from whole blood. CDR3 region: CASSPTGGLRQPQHF. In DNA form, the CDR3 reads TGTGCCAGCAGTCCCACTGGGGGGCTTCGGCAGCCCCAGCATTTT.